These T cell receptor beta chains were read from a single sample in a study of blood T cell repertoires in COVID-19. Produced via immunoSEQ multiplex PCR; TCRdb's table is partial and in-frame only. The data show roughly 140,000 clones, with roughly four fifths seen just once and around 7.1% held by the top ten. Sequenced: PBMCs or T cells enriched from blood (not recorded which). Source of these receptors: a man aged 50-59 years who had recovered from COVID-19. CDR3s leave out the opening cysteine and the closing phenylalanine or tryptophan. Fields, in order: V gene, CDR3 length, CDR3 protein.

TRBV7-2	11	ASSPSTGQPQH
TRBV2	13	ASSEELRVRTEAF
TRBV3-1/TRBV3-2	14	ASSQEGQGARNEQF
TRBV10-3	13	AISAGTESNQPQH
TRBV6-1	17	ASSDPGQAYIFPNSPLH
TRBV7-9	12	ASSSRQANTEAF
TRBV15	13	ATSRQGQLNTEAF
TRBV4-1	15	ASSQERGQNPQETQY
TRBV19	13	ASSFPGGGTDTQY
TRBV12-3/TRBV12-4	11	ASSLGQHAEAF
TRBV5-6	12	ASSAGISNQPQH
TRBV5-1	14	ASSLAPLAGGETQY
TRBV29-1	13	SVGSRMGVNTEAF
TRBV10-3	11	AIKDRLNTEAF
TRBV7-6	14	ASMNPGHLLNTEAF
TRBV5-1	13	ASRSEGRANEKLF
TRBV20-1	9	SARRVDTQY
TRBV10-3	13	AISESKQGGTEAF
TRBV3-1/TRBV3-2	13	ASSHKQGANTEAF
TRBV5-8	15	ASSLAPGQGSYNEQF
TRBV11-2	15	ASSLGKTGRLTDTQY
TRBV5-1	11	ASSFGGDYGYT
TRBV18	14	ASSFSGTRGQETQY
TRBV29-1	11	SVDPDRKNEQF
TRBV7-2	13	ASSPWEGHQETQY
TRBV4-3	13	ASSLDRQNNQPQH
TRBV5-3	12	ARSPGLPGNTIY
TRBV5-4	13	ASSFWTGAGGEQY
TRBV3-1/TRBV3-2	12	ASTKGEVFGTQY
TRBV7-3	12	ASSLGQLNTEAF
TRBV28	12	ASHSGQGYNEQF
TRBV5-4	13	ASSMGQGAKNIQY
TRBV18	14	ASSQGQGTRKYTQY
TRBV9	13	ASSVGPGDAYGYT
TRBV5-1	17	ASRRQSSPSLSSYNEQF